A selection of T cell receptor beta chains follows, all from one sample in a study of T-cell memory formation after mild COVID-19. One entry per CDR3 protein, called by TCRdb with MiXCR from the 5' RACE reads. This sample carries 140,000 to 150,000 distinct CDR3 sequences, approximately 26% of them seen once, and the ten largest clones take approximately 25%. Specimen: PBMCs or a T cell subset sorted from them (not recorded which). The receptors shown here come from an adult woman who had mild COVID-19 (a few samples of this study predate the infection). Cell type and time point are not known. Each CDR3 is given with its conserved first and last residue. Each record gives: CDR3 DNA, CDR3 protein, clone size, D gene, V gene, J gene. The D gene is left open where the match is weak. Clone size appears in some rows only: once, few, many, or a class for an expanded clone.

CDR3nt: TGTGCCAGTATTTACGCAGGGGGCACTGAAGCTTTCTTT; CDR3aa: CASIYAGGTEAFF; abundance: NA; d_gene: TRBD1; v_gene: TRBV19; j_gene: TRBJ1-1
CDR3nt: TGTGCCAGCAGTCCAACCCGGGACTCGTCAAGTTATGAGCAGTTCTTC; CDR3aa: CASSPTRDSSSYEQFF; abundance: few; d_gene: NA; v_gene: TRBV12-3/TRBV12-4; j_gene: TRBJ2-1
CDR3nt: TGTGCCAGCAGCCCGGGACAGTCAATGCCCGGGGAGCTGTTTTTT; CDR3aa: CASSPGQSMPGELFF; abundance: once; d_gene: TRBD1; v_gene: TRBV7-9; j_gene: TRBJ2-2
CDR3nt: TGTGCCAGCACCCCCCCCTCCGGAGTACGGGAGCAGTACTTC; CDR3aa: CASTPPSGVREQYF; abundance: few; d_gene: NA; v_gene: TRBV7-9; j_gene: TRBJ2-7
CDR3nt: TGTGCCTGGAGTGTACTCCCTAATGGGGGGAATGAGCAGTTCTTC; CDR3aa: CAWSVLPNGGNEQFF; abundance: NA; d_gene: NA; v_gene: TRBV30; j_gene: TRBJ2-1
CDR3nt: TGCAGCGTTCGTGACAGGGGGCTCGAGCAGTACTTC; CDR3aa: CSVRDRGLEQYF; abundance: few; d_gene: TRBD1; v_gene: TRBV29-1; j_gene: TRBJ2-7
CDR3nt: TGTGCCAGCAGTCCCCGGAGGGGAGGGACTGAAGCTTTCTTT; CDR3aa: CASSPRRGGTEAFF; abundance: few; d_gene: NA; v_gene: TRBV28; j_gene: TRBJ1-1
CDR3nt: TGTGCCAGCAGTTTAGACAGAAATAGCAATCAGCCCCAGCATTTT; CDR3aa: CASSLDRNSNQPQHF; abundance: few; d_gene: NA; v_gene: TRBV12-3/TRBV12-4; j_gene: TRBJ1-5
CDR3nt: TGCAGTGCTAGAGTGGCTAGCGGGAGAACAGATACGCAGTATTTT; CDR3aa: CSARVASGRTDTQYF; abundance: NA; d_gene: TRBD2; v_gene: TRBV20-1; j_gene: TRBJ2-3
CDR3nt: TGTGCCAGCAGGGCTAGCGGGACGGTTGAGCAGTTCTTC; CDR3aa: CASRASGTVEQFF; abundance: NA; d_gene: TRBD2; v_gene: TRBV4-2; j_gene: TRBJ2-1
CDR3nt: TGTGCCAGCAGTATCTGGGGAGTACAGTACAATGAGCAGTTCTTC; CDR3aa: CASSIWGVQYNEQFF; abundance: many; d_gene: NA; v_gene: TRBV27; j_gene: TRBJ2-1
CDR3nt: TGTGCCAGCAGTTCTAGTGGGGGGCTCACCTACAATGAGCAGTTCTTC; CDR3aa: CASSSSGGLTYNEQFF; abundance: NA; d_gene: NA; v_gene: TRBV25-1; j_gene: TRBJ2-1
CDR3nt: TGTGCCAGCAGCCTACTTGGGACTAGCGGGAGGGTCGAGCAGTTCTTC; CDR3aa: CASSLLGTSGRVEQFF; abundance: few; d_gene: TRBD2; v_gene: TRBV4-2; j_gene: TRBJ2-1
CDR3nt: TGTGCCAGCAGCGTAGAGGGGCGGGCCACAGATACGCAGTATTTT; CDR3aa: CASSVEGRATDTQYF; abundance: NA; d_gene: NA; v_gene: TRBV9; j_gene: TRBJ2-3
CDR3nt: TGTGCCACCAGTGATTCCGGGACAGGGGGATCCTACAATGAGCAGTTCTTC; CDR3aa: CATSDSGTGGSYNEQFF; abundance: few; d_gene: TRBD1; v_gene: TRBV24-1; j_gene: TRBJ2-1
CDR3nt: TGTGCCAGCACCCTCTGGGCGGGAGGGCTTGACGAGCAGTACTTC; CDR3aa: CASTLWAGGLDEQYF; abundance: NA; d_gene: TRBD2; v_gene: TRBV12-3/TRBV12-4; j_gene: TRBJ2-7
CDR3nt: TGTGCCAGCGGTACGCGAGAGACCCAGTACTTC; CDR3aa: CASGTRETQYF; abundance: few; d_gene: NA; v_gene: TRBV12-3/TRBV12-4; j_gene: TRBJ2-5
CDR3nt: TGTGCCAGCAGCCAGGACAGTTTTAACACTGAAGCTTTCTTT; CDR3aa: CASSQDSFNTEAFF; abundance: NA; d_gene: NA; v_gene: TRBV4-2; j_gene: TRBJ1-1
CDR3nt: TGCAGCGTTGGATTTGGCATTGAAGCTTTCTTT; CDR3aa: CSVGFGIEAFF; abundance: NA; d_gene: NA; v_gene: TRBV29-1; j_gene: TRBJ1-1
CDR3nt: TGTGCCAGCAGCAAGAGCGGGGGTGAGGAGACCCAGTACTTC; CDR3aa: CASSKSGGEETQYF; abundance: NA; d_gene: TRBD2; v_gene: TRBV5-8; j_gene: TRBJ2-5
CDR3nt: TGCAGCGTTGAAGCCCCCATAGCGGGAGCCTATAACACCGGGGAGCTGTTTTTT; CDR3aa: CSVEAPIAGAYNTGELFF; abundance: NA; d_gene: TRBD2; v_gene: TRBV29-1; j_gene: TRBJ2-2
CDR3nt: TGTGCCAGCAGCTTTACGGGTAGGGGGTACACAGATACGCAGTATTTT; CDR3aa: CASSFTGRGYTDTQYF; abundance: NA; d_gene: NA; v_gene: TRBV7-6; j_gene: TRBJ2-3
CDR3nt: TGTGCCAGCAGCCGACCAAGTGGCTGGGCCAAAAACATTCAGTACTTC; CDR3aa: CASSRPSGWAKNIQYF; abundance: few; d_gene: NA; v_gene: TRBV3-1; j_gene: TRBJ2-4
CDR3nt: TGTGCCAGCTCACCACCGAGTCCGGGGGTAGGCGAGCAGTACTTC; CDR3aa: CASSPPSPGVGEQYF; abundance: NA; d_gene: NA; v_gene: TRBV18; j_gene: TRBJ2-7
CDR3nt: TGTGCTAGTGGTTTGGATCTGTTCTCTGGGGCCAACGTCCTGACTTTC; CDR3aa: CASGLDLFSGANVLTF; abundance: NA; d_gene: NA; v_gene: TRBV12-5; j_gene: TRBJ2-6
CDR3nt: TGCAGCGTTGCAGGGGTGATTTATGGCTACACCTTC; CDR3aa: CSVAGVIYGYTF; abundance: few; d_gene: NA; v_gene: TRBV29-1; j_gene: TRBJ1-2
CDR3nt: TGTGCCAGCAGCTTGCCTAACTATAATGAGCAGTTCTTC; CDR3aa: CASSLPNYNEQFF; abundance: NA; d_gene: NA; v_gene: TRBV7-9; j_gene: TRBJ2-1
CDR3nt: TGTGCCAGCAGCCCGGACAGGGGGCCGGGGAATGAGCAGTTCTTC; CDR3aa: CASSPDRGPGNEQFF; abundance: NA; d_gene: TRBD1; v_gene: TRBV7-8; j_gene: TRBJ2-1
CDR3nt: TGTGCCAGCAGCTGGGGGGGGAGACAGGCTCTATACTTC; CDR3aa: CASSWGGRQALYF; abundance: NA; d_gene: NA; v_gene: TRBV7-9; j_gene: TRBJ2-7
CDR3nt: TGTGCCAGCAGCTTACAGGGTATCCCCACAGATACGCAGTATTTT; CDR3aa: CASSLQGIPTDTQYF; abundance: few; d_gene: NA; v_gene: TRBV7-9; j_gene: TRBJ2-3
CDR3nt: TGTGCCAGCAGCCGGGGGGTCCTCCCCTACGAGCAGTACTTC; CDR3aa: CASSRGVLPYEQYF; abundance: few; d_gene: TRBD2; v_gene: TRBV6-2/TRBV6-3; j_gene: TRBJ2-7
CDR3nt: TGTGCTAGTGGTTTGAGTCCCGGACAGTTGGAGAACACTGAAGCTTTCTTT; CDR3aa: CASGLSPGQLENTEAFF; abundance: few; d_gene: NA; v_gene: TRBV12-5; j_gene: TRBJ1-1
CDR3nt: TGTGCCAGCAGCTTAGCAGAACACAAACTGTTTTTT; CDR3aa: CASSLAEHKLFF; abundance: NA; d_gene: NA; v_gene: TRBV7-9; j_gene: TRBJ1-4
CDR3nt: TGTGCCATCAGGGAGCCGACTAGCGGGAGCTTTGAGCAGTTCTTC; CDR3aa: CAIREPTSGSFEQFF; abundance: few; d_gene: TRBD2; v_gene: TRBV10-3; j_gene: TRBJ2-1
CDR3nt: TGCAGCGTTTACCCGAGGGGCTACAATGAGCAGTTCTTC; CDR3aa: CSVYPRGYNEQFF; abundance: few; d_gene: NA; v_gene: TRBV29-1; j_gene: TRBJ2-1
CDR3nt: TGTGCCACCAGCATTGGGGGTTTTGGGTCTTGGGCCAACGTCCTGACTTTC; CDR3aa: CATSIGGFGSWANVLTF; abundance: NA; d_gene: NA; v_gene: TRBV15; j_gene: TRBJ2-6
CDR3nt: TGCAGCGTTGAAGATCTTCAGGTGGGAGAGGGGGCGCGGATTACAGATACGCAGTATTTT; CDR3aa: CSVEDLQVGEGARITDTQYF; abundance: once; d_gene: TRBD1; v_gene: TRBV29-1; j_gene: TRBJ2-3
CDR3nt: TGTGCCAGCAGTTTTGGGACAGCGAGCAATCAGCCCCAGCATTTT; CDR3aa: CASSFGTASNQPQHF; abundance: NA; d_gene: TRBD1; v_gene: TRBV12-3/TRBV12-4; j_gene: TRBJ1-5
CDR3nt: TGTGCCAGCAGCGGCCCGGGACAGGCCTACGAGCAGTACTTC; CDR3aa: CASSGPGQAYEQYF; abundance: NA; d_gene: TRBD1; v_gene: TRBV5-6; j_gene: TRBJ2-7
CDR3nt: TGTGCCAGCAGCTTGATCACACTAGCGGGAGGGTCCTACGAGCAGTACTTC; CDR3aa: CASSLITLAGGSYEQYF; abundance: few; d_gene: TRBD2; v_gene: TRBV7-8; j_gene: TRBJ2-7
CDR3nt: TGTGCCAGCAGCCCGACGGGACTAGAGGTCGGTGAGCAGTTCTTC; CDR3aa: CASSPTGLEVGEQFF; abundance: few; d_gene: TRBD2; v_gene: TRBV7-8; j_gene: TRBJ2-1
CDR3nt: TGTGCCAGCAGCCCGGGACTAGCGGGGGTTGATACGCAGTATTTT; CDR3aa: CASSPGLAGVDTQYF; abundance: NA; d_gene: TRBD2; v_gene: TRBV7-3; j_gene: TRBJ2-3
CDR3nt: TGTGCCAGCAGCCAAGATCCACCAGCGGGAGACTTATTCCTCTCTAAAGAGCAGTACTTC; CDR3aa: CASSQDPPAGDLFLSKEQYF; abundance: NA; d_gene: TRBD2; v_gene: TRBV4-2; j_gene: TRBJ2-7
CDR3nt: TGCAGCGTTGGGGTCTGGAAGAACACTGAAGCTTTCTTT; CDR3aa: CSVGVWKNTEAFF; abundance: NA; d_gene: NA; v_gene: TRBV29-1; j_gene: TRBJ1-1
CDR3nt: TGTGCCAGCAGTACTGGGGATCTGGGGCTAGCGGTAACAGATACGCAGTATTTT; CDR3aa: CASSTGDLGLAVTDTQYF; abundance: few; d_gene: TRBD2; v_gene: TRBV12-3/TRBV12-4; j_gene: TRBJ2-3
CDR3nt: TGCGCCAGCAGCTTGGGGTCAGAGAGCTACAATGAGCAGTTCTTC; CDR3aa: CASSLGSESYNEQFF; abundance: few; d_gene: NA; v_gene: TRBV5-1; j_gene: TRBJ2-1
CDR3nt: TGTGCCAGCAGCTTAGAAGGTAGCGGGGTCCCTCAGTTCTTC; CDR3aa: CASSLEGSGVPQFF; abundance: few; d_gene: TRBD2; v_gene: TRBV7-2; j_gene: TRBJ2-1
CDR3nt: TGTGCCAGCAGCCGGGACAGCTTTAACTATGGCTACACCTTC; CDR3aa: CASSRDSFNYGYTF; abundance: few; d_gene: TRBD1; v_gene: TRBV2; j_gene: TRBJ1-2
CDR3nt: TGTGCCAGCAGCTTCGGGACAGGTCGATACACTGAAGCTTTCTTT; CDR3aa: CASSFGTGRYTEAFF; abundance: few; d_gene: TRBD1; v_gene: TRBV7-9; j_gene: TRBJ1-1
CDR3nt: TGTGCCAGCAGCTCCGAGGCGGGAAACACCATATATTTT; CDR3aa: CASSSEAGNTIYF; abundance: NA; d_gene: NA; v_gene: TRBV7-6; j_gene: TRBJ1-3